The rows below give T cell receptor beta chains drawn from one sample of a study of blood T cell repertoires in COVID-19. The repertoire was sequenced with immunoSEQ multiplex PCR; TCRdb's copy has only in-frame clones and lacks some. The data hold over 150,000 clones, with 60% to 80% observed a single time. Input material: peripheral blood. The receptors originated from a woman in her 70s with acute or convalescent COVID-19. Both conserved end residues are part of each CDR3. A D gene is named only where the DNA matches it firmly. Not all rows give a size; the values are once, few, many and, for expanded clones, a class.

V gene: TRBV2; J gene: TRBJ2-3; clone size: .; D gene: .; CDR3 DNA: TGTGCCAGCAGTCTTGACGGTGGAGGCACAGATACGCAGTATTTT; CDR3 protein: CASSLDGGGTDTQYF
V gene: TRBV19; J gene: TRBJ1-1; clone size: few; D gene: .; CDR3 DNA: TGTGCCAGTAGTATTGCGGACACCGGGACTGAAGCTTTCTTT; CDR3 protein: CASSIADTGTEAFF
V gene: TRBV9; J gene: TRBJ2-2; clone size: .; D gene: .; CDR3 DNA: TGTGCCAGCAGCGTTACTAGCTTGAACACCGGGGAGCTGTTTTTT; CDR3 protein: CASSVTSLNTGELFF
V gene: TRBV10-3; J gene: TRBJ2-1; clone size: .; D gene: TRBD1; CDR3 DNA: TGTGCCATCAGTGTACAGGGGGCTTATTACAATGAGCAGTTCTTC; CDR3 protein: CAISVQGAYYNEQFF
V gene: TRBV19; J gene: TRBJ2-1; clone size: .; D gene: TRBD2; CDR3 DNA: TGTGCCAGTAGTATAAGGGCTAGCGGGAATGAGCAGTTCTTC; CDR3 protein: CASSIRASGNEQFF
V gene: TRBV25-1; J gene: TRBJ1-2; clone size: .; D gene: TRBD1; CDR3 DNA: TGTGCCAGCAGGAACTGGGGGGACAGTGGCTACACCTTC; CDR3 protein: CASRNWGDSGYTF
V gene: TRBV2; J gene: TRBJ1-3; clone size: .; D gene: .; CDR3 DNA: TGTGCCGGAACCCGGGGGAATTCGGACACCATATATTTT; CDR3 protein: CAGTRGNSDTIYF
V gene: TRBV5-6; J gene: TRBJ2-1; clone size: .; D gene: .; CDR3 DNA: TGTGCCAGCAACTTGGATAGCTGGAATGAGCAGTTCTTC; CDR3 protein: CASNLDSWNEQFF
V gene: TRBV18; J gene: TRBJ1-1; clone size: .; D gene: TRBD1; CDR3 DNA: TGTGCCAGCTCACCGGGGACAGGGGAGAACACTGAAGCTTTCTTT; CDR3 protein: CASSPGTGENTEAFF
V gene: TRBV5-1; J gene: TRBJ2-7; clone size: few; D gene: TRBD1; CDR3 DNA: TGCGCCAGCAGCTTGGGTGGGACAGGGACCTCCGAGCAGTACTTC; CDR3 protein: CASSLGGTGTSEQYF
V gene: TRBV3-1/TRBV3-2; J gene: TRBJ1-2; clone size: .; D gene: .; CDR3 DNA: TGTGCCAGCAGCCAAGGGGGTAGGACTGGGCCGGGCTACACCTTC; CDR3 protein: CASSQGGRTGPGYTF
V gene: TRBV6-6; J gene: TRBJ1-4; clone size: many; D gene: .; CDR3 DNA: TGTGCCAGCAGTCACCAGAGGAGTGAAAAACTGTTTTTT; CDR3 protein: CASSHQRSEKLFF
V gene: TRBV2; J gene: TRBJ1-5; clone size: once; D gene: TRBD1; CDR3 DNA: TGTGCCAGCAGTTCTACCGGACAGGGACCCAATCAGCCCCAGCATTTT; CDR3 protein: CASSSTGQGPNQPQHF
V gene: TRBV6-6; J gene: TRBJ2-6; clone size: few; D gene: .; CDR3 DNA: TGTGCCAGCAGTCCCGACCAATTCAGGTCCTCTGGGGCCAACGTCCTGACTTTC; CDR3 protein: CASSPDQFRSSGANVLTF
V gene: TRBV6-5; J gene: TRBJ2-7; clone size: .; D gene: TRBD1; CDR3 DNA: TGTGCCAGCAGACTGGACAGGGATCTCTACGAGCAGTACTTC; CDR3 protein: CASRLDRDLYEQYF
V gene: TRBV19; J gene: TRBJ2-3; clone size: .; D gene: TRBD1; CDR3 DNA: TGTGCCAGTAGGGACAGGGGGCCGGTCAGCGCAGATACGCAGTATTTT; CDR3 protein: CASRDRGPVSADTQYF
V gene: TRBV2; J gene: TRBJ2-2; clone size: .; D gene: .; CDR3 DNA: TGTGCCAGCAGTGAATGGACCGGGGGCGGGAGAACCTGGGAGCTGTTTTTT; CDR3 protein: CASSEWTGGGRTWELFF
V gene: TRBV9; J gene: TRBJ1-4; clone size: .; D gene: .; CDR3 DNA: TGTGCCAGCAGCGTAGGGCCAGGGACAATCAATGAAAAACTGTTTTTT; CDR3 protein: CASSVGPGTINEKLFF
V gene: TRBV7-3; J gene: TRBJ1-1; clone size: .; D gene: .; CDR3 DNA: TGTGCCAGCAGCTTGACTCGGGAGAACACTGAAGCTTTCTTT; CDR3 protein: CASSLTRENTEAFF
V gene: TRBV5-1; J gene: TRBJ1-1; clone size: .; D gene: TRBD1; CDR3 DNA: TGCGCCAGCAGCTTACAGGGGTTCGGCACTGAAGCTTTCTTT; CDR3 protein: CASSLQGFGTEAFF
V gene: TRBV2; J gene: TRBJ2-7; clone size: .; D gene: .; CDR3 DNA: TGTGCCAGCACCCCCCTGACAGGATTTAACGAGCAGTACTTC; CDR3 protein: CASTPLTGFNEQYF
V gene: TRBV7-3; J gene: TRBJ2-1; clone size: .; D gene: TRBD2; CDR3 DNA: TGTGCCAGCAGCAGACTAGCGGGAGGTTACAATGAGCAGTTCTTC; CDR3 protein: CASSRLAGGYNEQFF
V gene: TRBV19; J gene: TRBJ1-4; clone size: .; D gene: TRBD1; CDR3 DNA: TGTGCCAGTAGTAGGGGACAGACCATTGAAAAACTGTTTTTT; CDR3 protein: CASSRGQTIEKLFF
V gene: TRBV18; J gene: TRBJ2-1; clone size: once; D gene: .; CDR3 DNA: TGTGCCAGCTCAGATAGTCGAGTGACTAGTGGGAATGAGCAGTTCTTC; CDR3 protein: CASSDSRVTSGNEQFF
V gene: TRBV28; J gene: TRBJ1-2; clone size: .; D gene: .; CDR3 DNA: TGTGCCAGCAGTTTTCACACAGGAAACTATGGCTACACCTTC; CDR3 protein: CASSFHTGNYGYTF
V gene: TRBV7-9; J gene: TRBJ1-1; clone size: .; D gene: .; CDR3 DNA: TGTGCCAGCAGCAGAGTGTGGACTGAAGCTTTCTTT; CDR3 protein: CASSRVWTEAFF
V gene: TRBV10-1; J gene: TRBJ2-1; clone size: .; D gene: .; CDR3 DNA: TGCGCCAGCAGTGAGGCCAGTGGCAGGGAAACTGGGCAGTTCTTC; CDR3 protein: CASSEASGRETGQFF
V gene: TRBV3-1/TRBV3-2; J gene: TRBJ2-5; clone size: once; D gene: .; CDR3 DNA: TGTGCCAGCAGCCAAGATAGTGGTAGCGGCCAGACCCAGTACTTC; CDR3 protein: CASSQDSGSGQTQYF
V gene: TRBV12-3/TRBV12-4; J gene: TRBJ1-1; clone size: .; D gene: TRBD1; CDR3 DNA: TGTGCCAGCAGTTCCGGAGTGACAGGGAGGGCTTTCTTT; CDR3 protein: CASSSGVTGRAFF
V gene: TRBV7-6; J gene: TRBJ2-5; clone size: .; D gene: .; CDR3 DNA: TGTGCCAGCAGCTTAGCGTTGGCAGGGGTCCAAGAGACCCAGTACTTC; CDR3 protein: CASSLALAGVQETQYF
V gene: TRBV6-6; J gene: TRBJ1-6; clone size: .; D gene: .; CDR3 DNA: TGTGCCAGCAATAGACAGGCTTCACCCCTCCACTTT; CDR3 protein: CASNRQASPLHF
V gene: TRBV27; J gene: TRBJ2-1; clone size: .; D gene: TRBD1; CDR3 DNA: TGTGCCAGTTCCAGGGGGCTCGGGAATGAGCAGTTCTTC; CDR3 protein: CASSRGLGNEQFF
V gene: TRBV12-3/TRBV12-4; J gene: TRBJ1-2; clone size: .; D gene: .; CDR3 DNA: TGTGCCAGCAGTTGGACAGAAAACTATGGCTACACCTTC; CDR3 protein: CASSWTENYGYTF
V gene: TRBV19; J gene: TRBJ1-4; clone size: .; D gene: TRBD1; CDR3 DNA: TGTGCCAGTAGTATAGCGGGACAGGGATTAGGCGAAAAACTGTTTTTT; CDR3 protein: CASSIAGQGLGEKLFF
V gene: TRBV5-1; J gene: TRBJ2-7; clone size: .; D gene: .; CDR3 DNA: TGCGCCAGCAGCTTTGGGGGGGAGCAGTACTTC; CDR3 protein: CASSFGGEQYF
V gene: TRBV10-3; J gene: TRBJ1-2; clone size: .; D gene: .; CDR3 DNA: TGTGCCATCAGTGAGCCCGAACCCGGTGGCTACACCTTC; CDR3 protein: CAISEPEPGGYTF
V gene: TRBV2; J gene: TRBJ2-5; clone size: once; D gene: TRBD2; CDR3 DNA: TGTGCCAGCAGTCGCACTAGCGGACAAGAGACCCAGTACTTC; CDR3 protein: CASSRTSGQETQYF
V gene: TRBV7-2; J gene: TRBJ2-7; clone size: .; D gene: .; CDR3 DNA: TGTGCCAGCAGCTTATGGGGGACACGGGAGCAGTACTTC; CDR3 protein: CASSLWGTREQYF
V gene: TRBV10-3; J gene: TRBJ2-4; clone size: .; D gene: .; CDR3 DNA: TGTGCCATCAGTGACCCCGCCGCAGGGGTAGGGAACATTCAGTACTTC; CDR3 protein: CAISDPAAGVGNIQYF
V gene: TRBV7-9; J gene: TRBJ1-1; clone size: few; D gene: .; CDR3 DNA: TGTGCCAGCAGTTCCGGGACTAGCCAAGCTTTCTTT; CDR3 protein: CASSSGTSQAFF
V gene: TRBV7-2; J gene: TRBJ1-5; clone size: .; D gene: TRBD1; CDR3 DNA: TGTGCCAGCAGCCCACAGGGGGCACAGCCCCAGCATTTT; CDR3 protein: CASSPQGAQPQHF
V gene: TRBV19; J gene: TRBJ2-3; clone size: .; D gene: TRBD2; CDR3 DNA: TGTGCCAGTAGTCCACAGAGGGGACTAGCGGGATCAGATACGCAGTATTTT; CDR3 protein: CASSPQRGLAGSDTQYF
V gene: TRBV7-2; J gene: TRBJ2-7; clone size: .; D gene: TRBD2; CDR3 DNA: TGTGCCAGCAGCTTACCAGCGGGAACCTACGAGCAGTACTTC; CDR3 protein: CASSLPAGTYEQYF
V gene: TRBV5-1; J gene: TRBJ1-1; clone size: .; D gene: .; CDR3 DNA: TGCGCCAGCAGCCCCGGGGAGGGGGGGACGTACACTGAAGCTTTCTTT; CDR3 protein: CASSPGEGGTYTEAFF
V gene: TRBV7-8; J gene: TRBJ1-6; clone size: .; D gene: .; CDR3 DNA: TGTGCCAGCAGCTTAGCAGGCGGGAACTCCTATAATTCACCCCTCCACTTT; CDR3 protein: CASSLAGGNSYNSPLHF
V gene: TRBV7-9; J gene: TRBJ2-4; clone size: .; D gene: .; CDR3 DNA: TGTGCCAGCAGCACCCTTAGTGGAGCCAAAAACATTCAGTACTTC; CDR3 protein: CASSTLSGAKNIQYF
V gene: TRBV9; J gene: TRBJ2-6; clone size: .; D gene: .; CDR3 DNA: TGTGCCAGCAGCGTCCAGTCTGGGGCCAACGTCCTGACTTTC; CDR3 protein: CASSVQSGANVLTF
V gene: TRBV6-6; J gene: TRBJ1-2; clone size: once; D gene: TRBD1; CDR3 DNA: TGTGCCAGCAGTTACTCTGGGACAGGGGTGAACTATGGCTACACCTTC; CDR3 protein: CASSYSGTGVNYGYTF
V gene: TRBV6-5; J gene: TRBJ1-2; clone size: .; D gene: .; CDR3 DNA: TGTGCCAGCAGCGAGACTGGGGGCGACAGCTATGGCTACACCTTC; CDR3 protein: CASSETGGDSYGYTF